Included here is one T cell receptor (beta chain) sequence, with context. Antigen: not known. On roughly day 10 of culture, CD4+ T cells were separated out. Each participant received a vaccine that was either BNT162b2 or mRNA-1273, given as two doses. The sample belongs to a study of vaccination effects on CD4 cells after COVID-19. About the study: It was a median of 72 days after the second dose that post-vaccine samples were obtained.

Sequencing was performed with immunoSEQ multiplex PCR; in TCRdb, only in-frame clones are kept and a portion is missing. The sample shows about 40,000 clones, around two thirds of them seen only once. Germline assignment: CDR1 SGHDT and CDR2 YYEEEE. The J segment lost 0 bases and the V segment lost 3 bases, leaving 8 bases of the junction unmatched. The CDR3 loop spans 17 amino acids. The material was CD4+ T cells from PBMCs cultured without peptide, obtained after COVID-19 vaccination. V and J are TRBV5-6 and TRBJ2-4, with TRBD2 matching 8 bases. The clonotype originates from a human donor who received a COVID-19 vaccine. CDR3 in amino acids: CASSSTRTSLAKNIQYF. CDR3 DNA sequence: TGTGCCAGCAGCTCCACTAGGACTAGCTTAGCCAAAAACATTCAGTACTTC. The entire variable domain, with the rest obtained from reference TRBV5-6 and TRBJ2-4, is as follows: DAGVTQSPTHLIKTRGQQVTLRCSPKSGHDTVSWYQQALGQGPQFIFQYYEEEERQRGNFPDRFSGHQFPNYSSELNVNALLLGDSALYLCASSSTRTSLAKNIQYFGAGTRLSVL.